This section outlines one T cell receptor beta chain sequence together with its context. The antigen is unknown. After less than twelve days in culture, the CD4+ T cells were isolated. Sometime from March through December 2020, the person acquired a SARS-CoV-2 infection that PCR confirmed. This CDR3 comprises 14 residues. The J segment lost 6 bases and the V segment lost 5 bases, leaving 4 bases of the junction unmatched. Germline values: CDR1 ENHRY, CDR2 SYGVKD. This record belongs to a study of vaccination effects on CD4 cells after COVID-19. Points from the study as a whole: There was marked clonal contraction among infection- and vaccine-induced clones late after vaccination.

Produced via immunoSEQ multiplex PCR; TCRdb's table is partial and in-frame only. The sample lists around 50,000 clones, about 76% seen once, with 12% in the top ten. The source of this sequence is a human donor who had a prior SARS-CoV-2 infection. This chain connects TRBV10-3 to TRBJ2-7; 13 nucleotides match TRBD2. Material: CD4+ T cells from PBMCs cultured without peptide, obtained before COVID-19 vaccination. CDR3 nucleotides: TGTGCCATCAGTACCGGGACTAGCGGGACCGAGCAGTACTTC. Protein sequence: CAISTGTSGTEQYF.